These T cell receptor beta chains were read from a single sample in a study of blood T cell repertoires in COVID-19. Profiling relied on immunoSEQ multiplex PCR, and the TCRdb table lists in-frame clones only, not all of them. The sample has 95,000 to 150,000 clones, roughly three quarters seen once. Input material: peripheral blood. The receptors derive from a human donor in a cohort sampled during active COVID-19. Both conserved end residues are part of each CDR3.

j_call | v_call | cdr3_aa
TRBJ1-1 | TRBV2 | CASRMDRGRVNTEAFF
TRBJ2-5 | TRBV5-1 | CASSLSLGQIQETQYF
TRBJ1-1 | TRBV28 | CASSRRGQGAWNTEAFF
TRBJ1-2 | TRBV19 | CASSIPLSGYTF
TRBJ1-1 | TRBV3-1/TRBV3-2 | CASTPTGVVGTEAFF
TRBJ2-3 | TRBV24-1 | CATSGPGEGETDTQYF
TRBJ2-2 | TRBV7-3 | CASSLSASGGTGELFF
TRBJ2-7 | TRBV7-8 | CASSQAGFLGEQYF
TRBJ1-2 | TRBV7-8 | CASSDWPGQGEFGYTF
TRBJ2-7 | TRBV4-1 | CASSQAQGYEQYF
TRBJ1-2 | TRBV19 | CASSIDPGAKPGYTF
TRBJ2-1 | TRBV7-9 | CASSFRLAGDNEQFF
TRBJ1-3 | TRBV3-1/TRBV3-2 | CASSHGVQGTGNTIYF
TRBJ1-5 | TRBV5-1 | CASSLYGDSNQPQHF
TRBJ1-1 | TRBV29-1 | CSVGGTGGVVTEAFF
TRBJ2-5 | TRBV29-1 | CSVSSSGRAETQYF
TRBJ2-4 | TRBV6-5 | CASRTGGALNIQYF
TRBJ1-2 | TRBV7-9 | CASSLDAGDPGYTF
TRBJ1-5 | TRBV15 | CATSLDRGDQPQHF
TRBJ2-1 | TRBV6-5 | CASRYTGGTSNEQFF
TRBJ2-7 | TRBV5-5 | CASSMRAGASEQYF
TRBJ2-1 | TRBV5-3 | CARRSRGGLVF
TRBJ1-1 | TRBV7-7 | CASSLECLQIMNTEAFF
TRBJ2-5 | TRBV6-5 | CASSRTGDETQYF
TRBJ1-2 | TRBV4-1 | CASSRHYGSGEYDGYTF
TRBJ2-5 | TRBV7-6 | CASSQSAGQGETQYF
TRBJ2-5 | TRBV7-2 | CASRIGGVQETQYF
TRBJ2-1 | TRBV6-1 | CASSEATGGMGEQFF
TRBJ2-7 | TRBV29-1 | CSVEPGLATYEQYF
TRBJ1-2 | TRBV28 | CASSQQGAHYGYTF
TRBJ1-5 | TRBV6-5 | CASLVQTGQPQHF
TRBJ1-2 | TRBV10-3 | CAISGPGTVYGYTF
TRBJ2-7 | TRBV30 | CAWSVLGLAEYSEQYF
TRBJ2-7 | TRBV5-6 | CASSINYEQYF
TRBJ2-7 | TRBV6-6 | CASSRDRAYEQYF
TRBJ2-7 | TRBV7-2 | CASSFTSGGIYEQYF
TRBJ1-2 | TRBV7-8 | CASSYRLPGQGGGYTF
TRBJ2-7 | TRBV5-1 | CASSLAGEQYF
TRBJ1-4 | TRBV6-6 | CASLGGAGGGEKLFF
TRBJ2-7 | TRBV4-1 | CASSQVEGAGEQYF
TRBJ2-7 | TRBV5-6 | CASSFPGVPYSYEQYF
TRBJ1-2 | TRBV4-1 | CASRYDTDYGYTF
TRBJ2-3 | TRBV4-1 | CASSHEGATDTQYF
TRBJ2-2 | TRBV7-6 | CASSLAQGAGELFF
TRBJ2-7 | TRBV7-2 | CASSPTSVTYEQYF
TRBJ1-2 | TRBV29-1 | CSVDLTGKEGYTF
TRBJ2-7 | TRBV5-6 | CASSFGQLFYEQYF
TRBJ1-5 | TRBV25-1 | CASNLQGNQPQHF
TRBJ2-6 | TRBV21-1 | CASSKHDVPAGANVLTF
TRBJ2-7 | TRBV6-5 | CASSRSGTLSYEQYF
TRBJ2-3 | TRBV28 | CASSFISGSGTDTQYF
TRBJ2-7 | TRBV27 | CASSPSTGPPRDEQYF
TRBJ1-2 | TRBV24-1 | CATRDSLNYGYTF
TRBJ2-7 | TRBV28 | CASSLRPGTGYYEQYF
TRBJ2-2 | TRBV7-6 | CASSLESGTGELFF
TRBJ2-3 | TRBV12-3/TRBV12-4 | CASSLVSADTQYF
TRBJ2-7 | TRBV11-2 | CASSSSGTASYEQYF
TRBJ2-7 | TRBV2 | CASNSGRAGYEQYF
TRBJ2-7 | TRBV6-5 | CASPTICRGWYEQYF
TRBJ1-6 | TRBV18 | CASSFQGALNSPLHF